A single sample is the source of the 11 T cell receptor beta chains below, sequenced in a study of immune heterogeneity within non-small cell lung tumors. At 600 to 750 ng per sample, bulk tumor genomic DNA provided the template. Multiple widely separated biopsies were taken from each primary tumor at surgery. Before undergoing curative surgery, patients had newly diagnosed non-small cell lung cancer that was untreated. Amplification of TCR beta CDR3 was performed by multiplex PCR with 32 V and 13 J primers. MiXCR was run by TCRdb on the multiplex PCR reads, yielding one entry per CDR3 protein. The data contain some 22,000 distinct CDR3 sequences, around 30% of them singletons. The source material was lung tumor tissue. Receptors were obtained from a man in his forties with non-small cell lung cancer.

At least ten counts were recorded for this clonotype. This chain joins TRBV6-1 and TRBJ2-6; D is undetermined. CDR1 MNHNS and CDR2 SASEGT come from the germline V gene. The CDR3 is made up of 15 amino acids. V was cut by 6 bases and J by 1 base, with 10 bases left in between. The CDR3 protein is CASSTGTSGANVLTF. The CDR3 DNA follows: TGTGCCAGCAGCACCGGTACGTCTGGGGCCAACGTCCTGACTTTC.

For this clonotype: At one boundary the junction diverges from the germline segment, which might be a read error. The CDR3 sequence: CASSIVPGITYNDQFF. The DNA of the CDR3 is TGTGCCAGTAGTATAGTGCCGGGGATTACCTACAATGATCAGTTCTTC. The rearrangement links TRBV19 to TRBJ2-1, with D perhaps matching TRBD2 (5 bases). Germline V gives CDR1 LNHDA, CDR2 SQIVND (reference sequence). The CDR3 runs 16 residues.

This clonotype has ten or more counts. V and J are TRBV30 and TRBJ1-1, with no clear D. There are 14 residues in the CDR3. CDR1 and CDR2 from the germline V gene are GTSNPN and SVGIG (reference sequence). V gave up 4 bases and J gave up 4 bases, with 16 bases separating them. The CDR3 DNA sequence: TGTGCCTGGACGAAAGATTTCAGCTCCACTGAAGCTTTCTTT. Translating gives CAWTKDFSSTEAFF.

This clonotype was counted only a few times. The chain has TRBV7-3 and TRBJ1-2; D ambiguous. Germline CDR1 and CDR2: SGHTA and FQGTGA. This CDR3 spans 15 amino acids. Trimming removed 0 bases from V and 8 bases from J, with 16 bases in between. Here the CDR3 reads CASSLTPTLLGGYTF. DNA for the CDR3: TGTGCCAGCAGCTTAACTCCGACTTTATTGGGAGGCTACACCTTC.

This clonotype was observed a handful of times. The gene calls are TRBV5-4 and TRBJ2-7; 9 nucleotides match TRBD1. CDR1 is SGHNT and CDR2 is YYREEE in the germline V gene (reference sequence). CDR3 length: 14 residues. The V segment lost 2 bases and the J segment 7 bases; nucleotides outside the gene matches: 7. CDR3 loop: CASSFGGTGREQYF. CDR3 DNA: TGTGCCAGCAGCTTTGGTGGGACAGGGAGAGAGCAGTACTTC.

This clonotype was observed a handful of times. This sequence joins TRBV14 and TRBJ1-1; D call uncertain. Germline CDR1 SGHDN, CDR2 FVKESK. V was trimmed by 4 bases and J by 6 bases, leaving 21 bases between them. The CDR3 contains 16 residues. CDR3 coding DNA: TGTGCCAGCAGCCTCCCAGGAGGTCCCCGGGCGTCTGAAGCTTTCTTT. Translation: CASSLPGGPRASEAFF.

To note about this clonotype: Because it lacks the conserved phenylalanine or tryptophan at the end, this CDR3 is likely a read error. The DNA is omitted, as the CDR3 cannot be located on it reliably, and the CDR3 follows TCRdb's listing. This chain connects TRBV2 to TRBJ1-1; the table calls TRBD1, which could not be checked here. Both ends counted, the CDR3 spans 13 residues. Germline V gives CDR1 SNHLY, CDR2 FYNNEI. The CDR3 loop reads CASSEDTNTEALS.

The chain couples TRBV5-1 to TRBJ2-3; 16 nucleotides agree with TRBD2. V was clipped by 4 bases and J by 4 bases; unmatched bases: 3. CDR1 SGHRS and CDR2 YFSETQ come from the germline V gene. The CDR3 totals 16 residues. CDR3: CASSPGTSGRADTQYF. Here the CDR3 DNA reads TGCGCCAGCAGCCCCGGGACTAGCGGGAGGGCAGATACGCAGTATTTT.

This clonotype was detected only a few times. Sequence at one end of the junction differs from germline and may be a read error. The chain joins TRBV7-8 to TRBJ2-1; the D gene is possibly TRBD2 (6 bases). The CDR3 runs to 16 residues. Germline CDR1 is SGHVS and CDR2 is FQNEAQ. CDR3 nucleotide sequence: TGTGCCAGCAGCTTAGGGGCGGGGAGCTCCAACAATGAGCAGTTCTTC. Its translation is CASSLGAGSSNNEQFF.

Of note for this clonotype: A much larger clone lies one base from this, so it may be a read error. The chain has TRBV7-3 and TRBJ1-2, with a weak D call TRBD1 (6 bases). This CDR3 spans 15 amino acids. CDR1 and CDR2 (germline): SGHTA, FQGTGA. CDR3 bases: TGTGCCAGCAGCATAACCCTACGGGACACCTATGGCTACACCTTC. Protein sequence: CASSITLRDTYGYTF.

This chain uses TRBV30 with TRBJ2-1; 8 bases map to TRBD1. The germline V gene has CDR1 GTSNPN and CDR2 SVGIG (reference sequence). This CDR3 contains 12 residues. J lost 8 bases, V lost 7 bases, and 7 bases had no gene match. CDR3 DNA sequence: TGTGCCTACAGACAGGGGTCCCATGAGCAGTTCTTC. It translates to CAYRQGSHEQFF.